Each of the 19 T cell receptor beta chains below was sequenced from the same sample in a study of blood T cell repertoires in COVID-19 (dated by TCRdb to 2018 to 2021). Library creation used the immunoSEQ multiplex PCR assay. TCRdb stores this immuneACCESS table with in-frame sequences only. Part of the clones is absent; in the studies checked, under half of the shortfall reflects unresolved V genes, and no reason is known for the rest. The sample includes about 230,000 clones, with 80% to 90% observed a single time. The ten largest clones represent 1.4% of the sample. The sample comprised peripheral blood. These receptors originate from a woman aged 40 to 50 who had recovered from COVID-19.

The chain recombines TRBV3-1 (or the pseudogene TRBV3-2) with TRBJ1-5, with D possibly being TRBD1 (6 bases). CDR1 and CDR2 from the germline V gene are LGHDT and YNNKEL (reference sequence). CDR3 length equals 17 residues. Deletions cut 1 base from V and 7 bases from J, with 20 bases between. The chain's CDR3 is CASSQGGYEGVRQPQHF. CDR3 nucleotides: TGTGCCAGCAGCCAAGGGGGGTACGAGGGGGTGCGGCAGCCCCAGCATTTT.

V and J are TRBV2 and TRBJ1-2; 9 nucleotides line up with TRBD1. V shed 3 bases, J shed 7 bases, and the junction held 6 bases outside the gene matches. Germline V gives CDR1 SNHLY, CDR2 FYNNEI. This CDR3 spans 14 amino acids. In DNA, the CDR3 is TGTGCCAGCAGTGAGGGACAGGGATGGGGTGGCTACACCTTC. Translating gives CASSEGQGWGGYTF.

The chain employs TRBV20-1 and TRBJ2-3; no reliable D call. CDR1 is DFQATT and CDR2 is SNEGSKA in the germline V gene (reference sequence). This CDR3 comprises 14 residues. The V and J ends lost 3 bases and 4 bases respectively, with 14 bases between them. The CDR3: CSASLSLRADTQYF. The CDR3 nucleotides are TGCAGTGCTAGTCTGTCTTTACGAGCAGATACGCAGTATTTT.

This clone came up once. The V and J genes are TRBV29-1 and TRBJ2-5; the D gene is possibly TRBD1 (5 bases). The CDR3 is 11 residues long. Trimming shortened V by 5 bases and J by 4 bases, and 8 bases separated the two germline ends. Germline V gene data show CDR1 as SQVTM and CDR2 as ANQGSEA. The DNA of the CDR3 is TGCAGCGTTCAGGGTGCAGAGACCCAGTACTTC. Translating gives CSVQGAETQYF.

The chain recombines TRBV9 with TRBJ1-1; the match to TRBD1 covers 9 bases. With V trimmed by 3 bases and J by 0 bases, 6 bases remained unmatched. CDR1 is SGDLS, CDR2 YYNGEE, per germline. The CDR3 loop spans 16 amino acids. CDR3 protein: CASSAPGQGMNTEAFF. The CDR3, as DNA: TGTGCCAGCAGCGCTCCGGGACAGGGCATGAACACTGAAGCTTTCTTT.

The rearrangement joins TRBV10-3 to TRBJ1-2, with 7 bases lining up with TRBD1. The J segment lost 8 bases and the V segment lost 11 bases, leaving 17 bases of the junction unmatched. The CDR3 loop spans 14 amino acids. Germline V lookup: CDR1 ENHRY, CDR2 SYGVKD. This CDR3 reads CASGGDSPVWGYTF. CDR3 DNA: TGTGCCTCGGGAGGGGACAGCCCTGTATGGGGCTACACCTTC.

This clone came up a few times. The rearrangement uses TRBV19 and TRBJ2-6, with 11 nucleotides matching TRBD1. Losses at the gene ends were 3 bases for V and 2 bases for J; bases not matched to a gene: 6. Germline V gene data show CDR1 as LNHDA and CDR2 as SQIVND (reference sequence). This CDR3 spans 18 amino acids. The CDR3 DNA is TGTGCCAGTAGTATTGGACAGGGGGCGCGAACTGGGGCCAACGTCCTGACTTTC. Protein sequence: CASSIGQGARTGANVLTF.

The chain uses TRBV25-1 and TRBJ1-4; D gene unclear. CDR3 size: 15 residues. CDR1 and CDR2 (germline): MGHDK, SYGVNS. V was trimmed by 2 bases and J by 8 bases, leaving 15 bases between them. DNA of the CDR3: TGTGCCAGCAGTGAACCCGGACCACTAGGAGAAAAACTGTTTTTT. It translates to CASSEPGPLGEKLFF.

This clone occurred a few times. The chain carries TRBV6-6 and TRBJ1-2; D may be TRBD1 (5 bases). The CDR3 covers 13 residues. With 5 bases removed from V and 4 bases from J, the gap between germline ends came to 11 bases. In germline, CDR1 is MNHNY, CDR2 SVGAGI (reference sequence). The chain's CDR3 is CASSQQGSYGYTF. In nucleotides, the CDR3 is TGTGCCAGCAGTCAGCAGGGTAGCTATGGCTACACCTTC.

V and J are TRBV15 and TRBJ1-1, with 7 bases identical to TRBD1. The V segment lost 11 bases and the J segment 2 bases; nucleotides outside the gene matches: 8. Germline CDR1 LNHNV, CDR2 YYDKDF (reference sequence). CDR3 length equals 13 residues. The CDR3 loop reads CAVPRQGNTEAFF. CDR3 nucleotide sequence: TGTGCCGTTCCGCGACAGGGAAACACTGAAGCTTTCTTT.

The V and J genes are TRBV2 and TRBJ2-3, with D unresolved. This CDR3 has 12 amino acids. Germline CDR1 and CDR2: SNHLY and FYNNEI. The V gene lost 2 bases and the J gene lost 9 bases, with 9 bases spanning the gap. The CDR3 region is CASSEQTITQYF. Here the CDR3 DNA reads TGTGCCAGCAGTGAACAAACAATCACGCAGTATTTT.

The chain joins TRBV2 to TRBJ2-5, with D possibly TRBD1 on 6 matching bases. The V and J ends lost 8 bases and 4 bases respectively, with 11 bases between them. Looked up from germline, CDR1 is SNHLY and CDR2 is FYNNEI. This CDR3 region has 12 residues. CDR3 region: CASGQGPETQYF. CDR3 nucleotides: TGTGCCAGCGGTCAGGGGCCAGAGACCCAGTACTTC.

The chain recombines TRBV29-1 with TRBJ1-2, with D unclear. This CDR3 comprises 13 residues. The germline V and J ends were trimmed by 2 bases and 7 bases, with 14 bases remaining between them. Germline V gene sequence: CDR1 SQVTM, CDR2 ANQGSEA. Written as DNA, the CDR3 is TGCAGCGTTGAAAAGGGTCTAGCAAGTGGCTACACCTTC. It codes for CSVEKGLASGYTF.

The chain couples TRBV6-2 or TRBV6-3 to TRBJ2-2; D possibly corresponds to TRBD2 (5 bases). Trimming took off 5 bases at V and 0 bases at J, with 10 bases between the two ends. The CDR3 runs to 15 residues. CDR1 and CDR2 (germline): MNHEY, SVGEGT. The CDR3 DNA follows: TGTGCCAGCAGTCGGACTCAAACGAACACCGGGGAGCTGTTTTTT. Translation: CASSRTQTNTGELFF.

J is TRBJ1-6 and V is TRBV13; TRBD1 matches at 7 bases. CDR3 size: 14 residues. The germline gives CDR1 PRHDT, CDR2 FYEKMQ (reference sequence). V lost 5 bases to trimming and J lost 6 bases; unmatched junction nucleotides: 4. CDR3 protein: CASSHQGGNSPLHF. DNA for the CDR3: TGTGCCAGCAGCCACCAGGGGGGTAATTCACCCCTCCACTTT.

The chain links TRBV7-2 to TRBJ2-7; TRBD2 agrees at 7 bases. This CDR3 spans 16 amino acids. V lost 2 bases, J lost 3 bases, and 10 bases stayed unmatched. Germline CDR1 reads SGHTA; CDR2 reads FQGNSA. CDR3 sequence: CASSLLGGRGFYEQYF. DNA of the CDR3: TGTGCCAGCAGCTTATTGGGAGGGCGGGGGTTCTACGAGCAGTACTTC.

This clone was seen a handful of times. In nucleotides, the CDR3 is TGTGCCAGCAGTTTATTGGGACTAGCGGGGGCCTACAATGAGCAGTTCTTC. This encodes CASSLLGLAGAYNEQFF. The V and J genes are TRBV27 and TRBJ2-1, with 14 bases matching TRBD2. The V segment lost 1 base and the J segment 2 bases; nucleotides outside the gene matches: 1. CDR1 and CDR2 (germline): MNHEY, SMNVEV (reference sequence). The CDR3 is made up of 17 amino acids.

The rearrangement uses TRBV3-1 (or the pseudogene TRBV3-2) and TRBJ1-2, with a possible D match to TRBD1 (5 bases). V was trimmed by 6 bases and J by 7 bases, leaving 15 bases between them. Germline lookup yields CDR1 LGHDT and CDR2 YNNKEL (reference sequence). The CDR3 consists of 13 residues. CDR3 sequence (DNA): TGTGCCAGCAGGCGGGACGGTACAATTGGCTACACCTTC. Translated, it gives CASRRDGTIGYTF.

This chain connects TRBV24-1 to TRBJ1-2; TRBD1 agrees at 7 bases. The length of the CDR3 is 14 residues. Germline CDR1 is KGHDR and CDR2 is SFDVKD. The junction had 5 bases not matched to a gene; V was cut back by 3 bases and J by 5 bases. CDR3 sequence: CATSDPTGSYGYTF. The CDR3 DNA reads TGTGCCACCAGTGATCCGACAGGGTCTTATGGCTACACCTTC.